The sequence of this T cell receptor beta chain was determined in a study of blood T cell repertoires in COVID-19. Produced via immunoSEQ multiplex PCR; TCRdb's table is partial and in-frame only. The sample has 130,000 to 150,000 clones, approximately 84% seen once; the top ten hold roughly 9%. From germline, CDR1 is GTSNPN and CDR2 SVGIG (reference sequence). The CDR3 length is 16 residues. This clone was seen only a few times. Relative to the germline gene, one junction end is altered; a read error may explain this. The V and J genes are TRBV30 and TRBJ1-3; D might be TRBD1 (6 bases). The sequence was collected from a woman over 75 in a cohort sampled during active or convalescent COVID-19. Input material: peripheral blood. For the CDR3, the DNA is TGTGCTTGGAGTCTGGGCGGGGGGCGCCGGGGAAACACCATATATTTT. It is translated as CAWSLGGGRRGNTIYF.